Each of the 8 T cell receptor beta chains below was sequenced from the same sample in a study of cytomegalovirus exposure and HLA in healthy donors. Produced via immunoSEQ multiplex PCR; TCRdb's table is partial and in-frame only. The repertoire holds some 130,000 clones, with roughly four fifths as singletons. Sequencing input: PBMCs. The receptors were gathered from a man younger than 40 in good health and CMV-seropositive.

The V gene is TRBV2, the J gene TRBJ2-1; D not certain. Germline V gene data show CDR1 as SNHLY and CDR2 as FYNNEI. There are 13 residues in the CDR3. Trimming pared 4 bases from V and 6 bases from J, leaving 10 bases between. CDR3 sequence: CASSVPVLNEQFF. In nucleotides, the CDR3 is TGTGCCAGCAGTGTCCCCGTTCTCAATGAGCAGTTCTTC.

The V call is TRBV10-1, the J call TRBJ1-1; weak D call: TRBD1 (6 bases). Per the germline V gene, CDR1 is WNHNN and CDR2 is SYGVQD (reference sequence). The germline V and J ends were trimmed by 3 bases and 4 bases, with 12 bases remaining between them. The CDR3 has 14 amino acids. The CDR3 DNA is TGCGCCAGCAGTGAAGCAGGGGCCTCCACTGAAGCTTTCTTT. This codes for CASSEAGASTEAFF.

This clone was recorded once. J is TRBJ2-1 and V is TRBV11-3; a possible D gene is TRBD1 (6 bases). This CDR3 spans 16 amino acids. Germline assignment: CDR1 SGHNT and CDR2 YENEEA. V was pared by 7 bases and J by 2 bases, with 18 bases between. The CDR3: CASNTQTGRPYNEQFF. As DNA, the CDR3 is TGTGCCAGCAATACCCAGACAGGTCGGCCCTACAATGAGCAGTTCTTC.

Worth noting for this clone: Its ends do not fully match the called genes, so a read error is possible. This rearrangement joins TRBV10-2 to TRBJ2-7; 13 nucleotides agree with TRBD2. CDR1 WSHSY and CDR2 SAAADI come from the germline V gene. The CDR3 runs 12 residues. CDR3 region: CASGSSGTSGKF. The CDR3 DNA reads TGCGCCAGCGGCTCGTCCGGGACTAGCGGGAAGTTC.

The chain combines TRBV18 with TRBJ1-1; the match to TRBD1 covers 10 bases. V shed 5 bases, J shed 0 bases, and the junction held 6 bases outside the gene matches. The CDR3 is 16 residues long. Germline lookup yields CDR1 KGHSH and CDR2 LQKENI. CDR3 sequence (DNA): TGTGCCAGCTCAAGAGGGACAGGGGTGGTGAACACTGAAGCTTTCTTT. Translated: CASSRGTGVVNTEAFF. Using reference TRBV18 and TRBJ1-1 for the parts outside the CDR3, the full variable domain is NAGVMQNPRHLVRRRGQEARLRCSPMKGHSHVYWYRQLPEEGLKFMVYLQKENIIDESGMPKERFSAEFPKEGPSILRIQQVVRGDSAAYFCASSRGTGVVNTEAFFGQGTRLTVV.

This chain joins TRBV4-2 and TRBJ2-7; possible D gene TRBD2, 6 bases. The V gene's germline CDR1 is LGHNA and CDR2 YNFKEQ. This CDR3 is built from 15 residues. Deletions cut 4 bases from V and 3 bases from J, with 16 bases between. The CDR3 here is CASSPGPGASYEQYF. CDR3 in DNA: TGTGCCAGCAGCCCCGGTCCGGGAGCCAGCTACGAGCAGTACTTC.

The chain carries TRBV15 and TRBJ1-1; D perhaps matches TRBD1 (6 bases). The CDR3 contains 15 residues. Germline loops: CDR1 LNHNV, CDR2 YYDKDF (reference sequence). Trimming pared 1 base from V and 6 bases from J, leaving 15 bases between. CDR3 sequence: CATSRARTGFPEAFF. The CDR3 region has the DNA TGTGCCACCAGCAGAGCCCGTACAGGGTTTCCTGAAGCTTTCTTT.

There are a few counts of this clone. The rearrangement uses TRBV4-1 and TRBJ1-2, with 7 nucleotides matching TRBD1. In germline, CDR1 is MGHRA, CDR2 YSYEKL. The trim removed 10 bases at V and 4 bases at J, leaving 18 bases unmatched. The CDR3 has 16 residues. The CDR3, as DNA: TGCGCCACGAGCACCCAGCAATCGGCAGGGGGCTATGGCTACACCTTC. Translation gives CATSTQQSAGGYGYTF.